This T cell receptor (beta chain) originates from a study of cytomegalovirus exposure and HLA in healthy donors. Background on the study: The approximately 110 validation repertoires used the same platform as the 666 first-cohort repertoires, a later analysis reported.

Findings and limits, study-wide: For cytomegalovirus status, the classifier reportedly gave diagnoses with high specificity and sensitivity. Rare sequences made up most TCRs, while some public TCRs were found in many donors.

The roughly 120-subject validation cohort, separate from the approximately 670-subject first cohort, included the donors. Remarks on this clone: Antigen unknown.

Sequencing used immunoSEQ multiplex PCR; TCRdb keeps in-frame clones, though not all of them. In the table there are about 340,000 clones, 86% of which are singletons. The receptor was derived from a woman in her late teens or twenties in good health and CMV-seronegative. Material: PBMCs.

CDR3 in amino acids: CASSEGIPRGAFF. The CDR3 DNA reads TGTGCCAGCAGTGAAGGTATCCCACGGGGAGCTTTCTTT. The rearrangement uses TRBV2 and TRBJ1-1; D gene ambiguous. Trimming shortened V by 1 base and J by 10 bases, and 13 bases separated the two germline ends. CDR3 length equals 13 residues. CDR1 is SNHLY, CDR2 FYNNEI, per germline. Filled out from reference TRBV2 and TRBJ1-1, the complete variable domain reads EPEVTQTPSHQVTQMGQEVILRCVPISNHLYFYWYRQILGQKVEFLVSFYNNEISEKSEIFDDQFSVERPDGSNFTLKIRSTKLEDSAMYFCASSEGIPRGAFFGQGTRLTVV.